The rows below give T cell receptor beta chains drawn from one sample of a study of cytomegalovirus exposure and HLA in healthy donors. Clones were sequenced by immunoSEQ multiplex PCR, and TCRdb holds only the in-frame ones, with some missing. The sample contains about 93,000 clones, about 66% of which appear only once. Sequencing input: PBMCs. These receptors were obtained from a boy younger than 18 in good health and CMV-seropositive. CDR3s include the opening cysteine and the closing phenylalanine or tryptophan. D genes are given only for firm matches. The size of a clone is reported for some rows only, either as once, few or many, or as a class for expanded clones.

CDR3	DNA	size	V	J	D	length
CASSSQWTSGARVRYEQYF	TGTGCCAGCAGCAGTCAATGGACTAGCGGGGCTCGGGTGAGATACGAGCAGTACTTC	once	TRBV21-1	TRBJ2-7	.	19
CASSVGSRDEQFF	TGTGCCAGCAGCGTAGGGAGCAGAGATGAGCAGTTCTTC	.	TRBV9	TRBJ2-1	.	13
CASSLGRLGGTEAFF	TGTGCCAGCAGCTTAGGCCGGCTCGGGGGCACTGAAGCTTTCTTT	.	TRBV13	TRBJ1-1	.	15
CASRNDRNTEAFF	TGTGCCAGCAGAAATGACAGAAACACTGAAGCTTTCTTT	.	TRBV2	TRBJ1-1	.	13
CASRVRLARGPHEQFF	TGTGCCAGCAGAGTGAGACTAGCGAGAGGCCCCCATGAGCAGTTCTTC	.	TRBV2	TRBJ2-1	TRBD2	16
CASSTSTGRQPQHF	TGTGCCAGCAGCACCTCGACAGGCCGTCAGCCCCAGCATTTT	.	TRBV7-9	TRBJ1-5	.	14
CASSRWTGEDQPQHF	TGTGCCAGCAGCCGGTGGACAGGGGAAGATCAGCCCCAGCATTTT	.	TRBV6-5	TRBJ1-5	TRBD1	15
CASSLVQGGQPQHF	TGCGCCAGCAGCTTGGTACAGGGTGGCCAGCCCCAGCATTTT	.	TRBV5-1	TRBJ1-5	.	14
CASSPSPDNYGYTF	TGTGCCAGCTCACCATCACCAGATAACTATGGCTACACCTTC	.	TRBV18	TRBJ1-2	.	14
CASAITGGGQPQHF	TGTGCTAGTGCCATAACGGGGGGCGGACAGCCCCAGCATTTT	.	TRBV12-5	TRBJ1-5	.	14
CASSPRDRGGEQYF	TGTGCCAGTAGTCCCCGGGACAGGGGGGGCGAGCAGTACTTC	.	TRBV19	TRBJ2-7	TRBD1	14
CSVVGANTEAFF	TGCAGCGTTGTTGGGGCGAACACTGAAGCTTTCTTT	.	TRBV29-1	TRBJ1-1	.	12
CASSLVRGGDFDQETQYF	TGTGCCAGCAGCTTGGTTAGGGGAGGCGACTTCGACCAAGAGACCCAGTACTTC	.	TRBV5-4	TRBJ2-5	.	18
CASRSQGFRHEQFF	TGTGCCAGCAGGAGCCAGGGTTTTCGGCATGAGCAGTTCTTC	.	TRBV2	TRBJ2-1	.	14
CSAPTGEAFF	TGCAGTGCCCCCACGGGGGAAGCTTTCTTT	.	TRBV20-1	TRBJ1-1	.	10
CALRGTGELFF	TGTGCGCTAAGGGGCACCGGGGAGCTGTTTTTT	.	TRBV7-9	TRBJ2-2	.	11
CASSPSGGSSYNEQFF	TGCGCCAGCAGCCCTAGCGGGGGGAGCTCCTACAATGAGCAGTTCTTC	.	TRBV5-1	TRBJ2-1	TRBD2	16
CASSEDRGAQSETQYF	TGCGCCAGCAGTGAAGACAGGGGGGCGCAGTCAGAGACCCAGTACTTC	few	TRBV10-1	TRBJ2-5	TRBD1	16